These 8 T cell receptor beta chains were sequenced from one sample in a study of technical replicates of blood from a handful of donors. The table came from immunoSEQ multiplex PCR; TCRdb's copy has only in-frame clones and leaves some out. Of around 76,000 clones in the sample, just under 97% were seen once. The sequenced material came from T cells isolated from PBMCs. These receptors were collected from a human donor in good health.

V usage is TRBV2 and J usage is TRBJ2-1, with D possibly matching TRBD1 (6 bases). The CDR3 length is 14 residues. Germline CDR1 SNHLY, CDR2 FYNNEI. V lost 8 bases and J lost 0, with 11 bases in between. CDR3 in amino acids: CASAGTSSYNEQFF. CDR3 in DNA: TGTGCCAGCGCCGGGACATCCTCCTACAATGAGCAGTTCTTC.

The chain employs TRBV30 and TRBJ2-7, with 7 bases fitting TRBD1. The V gene end was trimmed by 5 bases and the J gene end by 5 bases; junction bases not matched to a gene: 6. The CDR3 runs 12 residues. CDR1 is GTSNPN and CDR2 is SVGIG in the germline V gene (reference sequence). CDR3 region: CAWDRVIHEQYF. The CDR3 DNA sequence: TGTGCCTGGGACAGGGTTATACACGAGCAGTACTTC.

The chain recombines TRBV19 with TRBJ2-3; 7 bases are a match to TRBD1. The CDR3 runs to 14 residues. The V gene end was trimmed by 5 bases and the J gene end by 5 bases; junction bases not matched to a gene: 7. From germline, CDR1 is LNHDA and CDR2 SQIVND (reference sequence). The CDR3 protein is CASSARQGGDTQYF. The CDR3 nucleotides are TGTGCCAGTAGTGCCAGACAGGGTGGAGATACGCAGTATTTT.

The V gene is TRBV10-3, the J gene TRBJ2-5, with 10 bases aligning to TRBD1. The CDR3 totals 14 residues. V gave up 10 bases and J gave up 5 bases; unmatched junction bases: 10. CDR1 is ENHRY and CDR2 is SYGVKD in the germline V gene. The CDR3 sequence: CATHGTGVAETQYF. The CDR3 region has the DNA TGTGCCACGCACGGGACAGGGGTCGCCGAGACCCAGTACTTC.

The chain links TRBV19 to TRBJ1-1, with D tentatively TRBD1 (5 bases). Between the trimmed V and J ends, which lost 10 bases and 3 bases, there was a span of 15 bases. CDR3 length: 13 amino acids. CDR1 LNHDA and CDR2 SQIVND come from the germline V gene (reference sequence). The CDR3, as DNA: TGTGCCACCCAAGGGGAGGGATACACTGAAGCTTTCTTT. Translating it yields CATQGEGYTEAFF.

A word on this clone: The junction does not match germline at one end; this may be a read error. The genes are TRBV19 and TRBJ1-1, with D unresolved. The CDR3 is 12 residues long. Germline CDR1 and CDR2: LNHDA and SQIVND (reference sequence). The CDR3: CASSFPQSEAFF. The CDR3 DNA follows: TGTGCCAGTAGCTTTCCACAGTCTGAGGCTTTCTTT. Based on the CDR3 plus reference TRBV19 and TRBJ1-1, the full variable domain is DGGITQSPKYLFRKEGQNVTLSCEQNLNHDAMYWYRQDPGQGLRLIYYSQIVNDFQKGDIAEGYSVSREKKESFPLTVTSAQKNPTAFYLCASSFPQSEAFFGQGTRLTVV.

The chain employs TRBV11-2 and TRBJ1-1; 9 bases align to TRBD1. Germline V lookup: CDR1 SGHAT, CDR2 FQNNGV. The CDR3 length is 17 residues. J lost 0 bases, V lost 6 bases, and 11 bases had no gene match. The CDR3 sequence is CASRRAGTGSLNTEAFF. DNA for the CDR3: TGTGCCAGCAGACGGGCCGGGACAGGGTCCTTGAACACTGAAGCTTTCTTT.

The rearrangement links TRBV2 to TRBJ2-1; 11 nucleotides align to TRBD2. The CDR3 length is 14 residues. V shed 6 bases, J shed 9 bases, and the junction held 7 bases outside the gene matches. Per germline, CDR1 SNHLY and CDR2 FYNNEI. Here the CDR3 reads CASRELAGDGEQFF. DNA for the CDR3: TGTGCCAGCAGAGAACTAGCGGGGGACGGTGAGCAGTTCTTC. Variable domain in full (rest from reference TRBV2 and TRBJ2-1): EPEVTQTPSHQVTQMGQEVILRCVPISNHLYFYWYRQILGQKVEFLVSFYNNEISEKSEIFDDQFSVERPDGSNFTLKIRSTKLEDSAMYFCASRELAGDGEQFFGPGTRLTVL.